The sequence of this TCR beta chain was determined in a study of T cell changes during pregnancy in multiple sclerosis. This clone came up a few times. TCRdb keeps only in-frame clones here, not all; method: immunoSEQ multiplex PCR. The data contain 120,000 or so clones, around 93% of them singletons. The sequence was obtained from a female donor with multiple sclerosis, enrolled in a pregnancy study. Sequences were derived from peripheral blood, sampled before pregnancy.

The CDR3 region has the DNA TGTGCCTGGAGCGACAGGGGAGAGGGTGAAGCTTTCTTT. Amino acid sequence: CAWSDRGEGEAFF. This chain uses TRBV30 with TRBJ1-1, with 8 bases aligning to TRBD1. The CDR3 totals 13 residues. With 3 bases clipped from V and 7 bases from J, the junction kept 7 bases outside the gene matches. CDR1 GTSNPN and CDR2 SVGIG come from the germline V gene (reference sequence). The whole variable domain, filled in from reference TRBV30 and TRBJ1-1, reads SQTIHQWPATLVQPVGSPLSLECTVEGTSNPNLYWYRQAAGRGLQLLFYSVGIGQISSEVPQNLSASRPQDRQFILSSKKLLLSDSGFYLCAWSDRGEGEAFFGQGTRLTVV.